Sequencing of this T cell receptor (beta chain) was carried out in a study of shared clonotypes between healthy human individuals. Trimming stripped 0 bases from V and 2 bases from J, with 13 bases between. The CDR3 is made up of 15 amino acids. Germline V gene sequence: CDR1 SQVTM, CDR2 ANQGSEA. Genomic DNA belonging to each subset was distributed in equal measure over several immunoSEQ plates. Produced via immunoSEQ multiplex PCR; TCRdb's table is partial and in-frame only. The table records over 2 million clones, about 95% of them present only once. CD45RO-negative, CCR7-positively selected cells formed the naive CD8 fraction, excluding terminally differentiated effector memory CD45RA+ cells. The donors, healthy adults who were HIV-negative, had experienced no recent acute infections or vaccinations.

The V gene is TRBV29-1, the J gene TRBJ2-5; D uncertain. The TCR comes from a man between 18 and 35 years old in good health. Sequencing used naive CD8+ T cells sorted from blood. The CDR3 sequence: CSVEEGSRLQETQYF. For the CDR3, the DNA is TGCAGCGTTGAAGAAGGCTCGAGGTTACAAGAGACCCAGTACTTC.